This TCR beta chain was sequenced in a study of blood T cell repertoires in COVID-19. Study overall: Italy, Spain and the United States were the sources of the convalescent and acute COVID-19 samples. T cells, B-cell-depleted T cells, or PBMCs supplied cDNA or gDNA.

Original data processing: Amplification from reference gene primers served as the basis for estimated nucleated cell counts. The data were produced by immunoSEQ multiplex PCR, yet TCRdb's version contains in-frame clones alone and is incomplete. V and J calls plus clone size are reproduced from that table; the DNA served to infer D and trimming. The sample shows tens of thousands of clones, just over 85% of them seen only once. J lost 3 bases, V lost 0 bases, and 3 bases had no gene match. Germline V gene data show CDR1 as SGHRS and CDR2 as YFSETQ. This CDR3 region has 15 residues. The clonotype comes from an elderly man with active COVID-19. The sample consisted of peripheral blood. The V gene is TRBV5-1, the J gene TRBJ1-1, with 9 bases aligning to TRBD1. The chain's CDR3 is CASSLDGQGYTEAFF. CDR3 coding DNA: TGCGCCAGCAGCTTGGATGGACAGGGGTACACTGAAGCTTTCTTT.